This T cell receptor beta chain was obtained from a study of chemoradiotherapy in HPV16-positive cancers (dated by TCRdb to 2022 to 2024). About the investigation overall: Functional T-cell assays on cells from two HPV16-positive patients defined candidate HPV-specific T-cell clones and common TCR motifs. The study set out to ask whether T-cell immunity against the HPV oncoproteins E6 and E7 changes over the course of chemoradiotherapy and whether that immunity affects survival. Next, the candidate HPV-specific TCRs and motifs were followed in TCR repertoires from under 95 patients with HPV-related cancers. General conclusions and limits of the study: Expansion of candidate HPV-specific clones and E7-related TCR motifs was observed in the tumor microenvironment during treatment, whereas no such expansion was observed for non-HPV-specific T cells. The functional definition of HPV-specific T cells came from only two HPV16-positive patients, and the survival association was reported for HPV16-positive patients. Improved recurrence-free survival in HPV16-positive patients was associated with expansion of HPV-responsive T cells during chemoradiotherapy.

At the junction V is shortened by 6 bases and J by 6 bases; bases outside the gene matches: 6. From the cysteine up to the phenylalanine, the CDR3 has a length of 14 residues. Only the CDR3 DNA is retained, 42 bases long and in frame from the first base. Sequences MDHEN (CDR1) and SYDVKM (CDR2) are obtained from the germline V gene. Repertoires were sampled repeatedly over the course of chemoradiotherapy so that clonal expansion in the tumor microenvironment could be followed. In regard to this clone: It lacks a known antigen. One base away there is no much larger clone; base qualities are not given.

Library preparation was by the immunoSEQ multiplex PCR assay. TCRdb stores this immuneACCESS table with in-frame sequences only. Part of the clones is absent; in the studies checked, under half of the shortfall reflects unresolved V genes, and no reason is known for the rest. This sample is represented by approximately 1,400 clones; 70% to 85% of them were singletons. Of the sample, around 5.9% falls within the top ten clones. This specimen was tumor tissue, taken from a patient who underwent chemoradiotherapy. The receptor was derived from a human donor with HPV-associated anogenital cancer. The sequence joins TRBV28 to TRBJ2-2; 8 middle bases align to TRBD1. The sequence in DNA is TGTGCCAGCAGGAGACAGGGGCAATCCGGGGAGCTGTTTTTT. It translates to CASRRQGQSGELFF. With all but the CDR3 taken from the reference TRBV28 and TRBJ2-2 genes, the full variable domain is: DVKVTQSSRYLVKRTGEKVFLECVQDMDHENMFWYRQDPGLGLRLIYFSYDVKMKEKGDIPEGYSVSREKKERFSLILESASTNQTSMYLCASRRQGQSGELFFGEGSRLTVL.